One TCR beta chain is described in this entry. This entry is derived from a study of blood T cell repertoires in COVID-19. About the research overall: Sample material is recorded as cDNA or gDNA derived from T cells, B-cell-depleted T cells, or PBMCs.

The assay was immunoSEQ multiplex PCR, and TCRdb's table has in-frame clones only and misses some. The sample holds under 250,000 clones, roughly nine tenths seen once. Trimming stripped 5 bases from V and 4 bases from J, with 17 bases between. Germline V lookup: CDR1 SNHLY, CDR2 FYNNEI. CDR3 size: 15 residues. The receptor comes from a man in his fifties or sixties with acute or convalescent COVID-19. The specimen was peripheral blood. This chain links TRBV2 with TRBJ1-1; D perhaps matches TRBD1 (6 bases). In nucleotides, the CDR3 is TGTGCCAGCAGTATAGGGGGGGGGCAGGTCACTGAAGCTTTCTTT. It yields the protein CASSIGGGQVTEAFF.